This T cell receptor (beta chain) was identified during a study of T-cell reconstitution after alpha-beta-depleted transplantation in children. The CDR3 length is 12 residues. Trimming pared 2 bases from V and 9 bases from J, leaving 8 bases between. Germline V lookup: CDR1 MGHRA, CDR2 YSYEKL. This clonotype was found a few times. Its target is unknown. Library preparation (for TCRbeta) was performed with unique molecular identifiers. From the PCR reads, TCRdb called clonotypes with MiXCR, one entry per CDR3 protein. This table has approximately 1,000,000 distinct CDR3 sequences, about 31% appearing once. Study conclusions and caveats: Expanded graft clones, several hundred of them, were reportedly the source of alpha-beta T cells about two months after transplant. Where some patients showed high TCRbeta diversity at day 60, it came from recipient T cells and thymic progenitors that had survived.

This material consisted of PBMCs, mostly from graft donor cells, taken 360 days after TCRalphabeta/CD19-depleted stem cell transplant. The source of this sequence is a boy under three years old who had a stem cell transplant for SCID, so the T cells may come from the graft donor. The chain links TRBV4-1 to TRBJ2-1, with D hard to call. Here the CDR3 DNA reads TGCGCCAGCAGCCAAATCTTTGCTGAGCAGTTCTTC. Translated: CASSQIFAEQFF.